The clone carrying this T cell receptor beta chain was detected a few times. What it recognizes is unknown. Making the TCR beta libraries involved quantitative 5'-RACE with molecular barcodes. TCRdb fed the 5' RACE reads into MiXCR, producing one record per CDR3 protein. The repertoire consists of 250,000 to 300,000 distinct CDR3 sequences, with approximately 20% occurring once and the leading ten covering around 32%. The data are from a study of CD8 T cells in ankylosing spondylitis. Whole-study results and caveats: There was reportedly significant enrichment of clones that were disease-linked in matched ankylosing spondylitis synovial fluid. Characteristic, it appeared, of ankylosing spondylitis blood was a TCR beta motif of eight highly homologous variants. Peripheral blood held disease-linked clones only at relatively low frequency, and these were CD8+.

The receptor was isolated from a male donor with ankylosing spondylitis or in good health (not recorded which). The sample was blood, either unsorted or a sorted T cell fraction (not recorded which).

The CDR3 DNA reads TGTGCCTGGAGTCCCTGGGGCGGGGAGCTGTTTTTT. Encoded protein: CAWSPWGGELFF. This sequence joins TRBV30 and TRBJ2-2; D gene unclear. The CDR3 contains 12 residues. In germline, CDR1 is GTSNPN, CDR2 SVGIG (reference sequence). V dropped 2 bases and J dropped 7 bases, with 8 bases sitting between them.